Below are 17 T cell receptor beta chains sequenced from a single sample in a study of shared T cell receptors in the human thymus. The protocol was immunoSEQ multiplex PCR, while the TCRdb copy is restricted to in-frame clones and leaves out a portion. The sample holds more than 550,000 clones, about 90% seen once. A further study also used this sample, focusing on human thymus T cells.

Sample: thymocytes. Receptor source: a boy in the first two years of life with a congenital heart defect.

The chain is built from TRBV12-5 and TRBJ2-2; 10 nucleotides agree with TRBD1. The germline CDR1 and CDR2 sequences are LGHNT and FRNRAP. The CDR3 contains 17 residues. The junction had 5 bases not matched to a gene; V was cut back by 0 bases and J by 4 bases. The CDR3 sequence: CASGLVRQGAFTGELFF. The CDR3 bases are TGTGCTAGTGGTTTGGTTCGACAGGGGGCGTTCACCGGGGAGCTGTTTTTT.

This chain links TRBV28 with TRBJ1-3; maybe TRBD1 (5 bases). In germline, CDR1 is MDHEN, CDR2 SYDVKM. Trimming left V 5 bases short and J 0 bases short, with 11 bases between. This CDR3 has 15 residues. This CDR3 is CASSKRGFSGNTIYF. The CDR3 bases are TGTGCCAGCAGTAAAAGGGGATTCTCTGGAAACACCATATATTTT.

The chain couples TRBV6-6 to TRBJ1-2; tentatively, D is TRBD1 (5 bases). V was trimmed by 4 bases and J by 8 bases, leaving 14 bases between them. The CDR3 is 13 amino acids. CDR1 is MNHNY and CDR2 is SVGAGI in the germline V gene (reference sequence). The CDR3 loop is CASSWKTEEGYTF. The DNA of the CDR3 is TGTGCCAGCAGTTGGAAGACAGAAGAAGGCTACACCTTC.

The J gene is TRBJ2-1, the V gene TRBV30, with 11 bases aligning to TRBD2. There are 18 residues in the CDR3. After removal of 0 bases from V and 0 bases from J, the junction contained 7 bases not matched to a gene. CDR1 is GTSNPN and CDR2 is SVGIG in the germline V gene (reference sequence). The CDR3 loop is CAWSVLRLAGPSYNEQFF. DNA of the CDR3: TGTGCCTGGAGTGTACTACGACTAGCGGGACCCTCCTACAATGAGCAGTTCTTC.

The rearrangement uses TRBV30 and TRBJ1-3, with TRBD1 identical over 8 bases. CDR1 is GTSNPN, CDR2 SVGIG, per germline (reference sequence). Trimming took 0 bases from V and 0 from J; bases not matched to a gene: 7. The CDR3 spans 17 residues. The CDR3 loop reads CAWSVQDRDLSGNTIYF. The CDR3, as DNA: TGTGCCTGGAGTGTACAGGACAGGGACCTCTCTGGAAACACCATATATTTT.

J is TRBJ1-5 and V is TRBV7-9, with no clear D. This CDR3 has 12 amino acids. V lost 4 bases to trimming and J lost 9 bases, with 10 bases between them. Germline loops: CDR1 SEHNR, CDR2 FQNEAQ (reference sequence). The CDR3, as DNA: TGTGCCAGCAGCTCCCCGGGATTGCCCCAGCATTTT. This codes for CASSSPGLPQHF. Together with reference TRBV7-9 and TRBJ1-5, the CDR3 gives the full variable domain: DTGVSQNPRHKITKRGQNVTFRCDPISEHNRLYWYRQTLGQGPEFLTYFQNEAQLEKSRLLSDRFSAERPKGSFSTLEIQRTEQGDSAMYLCASSSPGLPQHFGDGTRLSIL.

The genes are TRBV9 and TRBJ2-7, with 10 positions matching TRBD1. V lost 5 bases to trimming and J lost 2 bases; unmatched junction nucleotides: 13. From germline, CDR1 is SGDLS and CDR2 YYNGEE. The CDR3 loop spans 17 amino acids. The CDR3 DNA follows: TGTGCCAGCAGTCATATCCGACCGGGACAGGGGACCTACGAGCAGTACTTC. Translated, it gives CASSHIRPGQGTYEQYF. Together with reference TRBV9 and TRBJ2-7, the CDR3 gives the full variable domain: DSGVTQTPKHLITATGQRVTLRCSPRSGDLSVYWYQQSLDQGLQFLIQYYNGEERAKGNILERFSAQQFPDLHSELNLSSLELGDSALYFCASSHIRPGQGTYEQYFGPGTRLTVT.

The chain uses TRBV5-5 and TRBJ2-7; a weak D match, TRBD1 (6 bases). The germline gives CDR1 SGHKS, CDR2 YYEKEE (reference sequence). Trimming took 2 bases from V and 2 from J, leaving 11 bases between them. CDR3 length: 14 residues. CDR3 loop: CASSFGGQTYEQYF. The CDR3 DNA sequence: TGTGCCAGCAGCTTTGGCGGACAGACCTACGAGCAGTACTTC.

The genes are TRBV28 and TRBJ2-1; TRBD1 matches at 9 bases. The ends lost 10 bases at V and 7 bases at J; junction bases unmatched: 5. Germline CDR1 MDHEN, CDR2 SYDVKM. The CDR3 is 12 amino acids. The CDR3 DNA is TGTGCCACGGGGGACAGGGCAAATGAGCAGTTCTTC. This gives the protein CATGDRANEQFF. Full variable domain (rest looked up from reference TRBV28 and TRBJ2-1): DVKVTQSSRYLVKRTGEKVFLECVQDMDHENMFWYRQDPGLGLRLIYFSYDVKMKEKGDIPEGYSVSREKKERFSLILESASTNQTSMYLCATGDRANEQFFGPGTRLTVL.

This chain connects TRBV30 to TRBJ1-1; D is possibly TRBD1 (5 bases). Trimming took off 2 bases at V and 0 bases at J, with 10 bases between the two ends. The germline gives CDR1 GTSNPN, CDR2 SVGIG (reference sequence). The CDR3 loop spans 14 amino acids. In DNA, the CDR3 is TGTGCCTGGAGTAAGGGGCTGATGAACACTGAAGCTTTCTTT. Encoded protein: CAWSKGLMNTEAFF.

The chain uses TRBV4-3 and TRBJ2-3; the match to TRBD2 covers 9 bases. This CDR3 is built from 20 residues. Germline loops: CDR1 LGHNA, CDR2 YSLEER. The junction had 14 bases not matched to a gene; V was cut back by 1 base and J by 0 bases. CDR3 nucleotides: TGCGCCAGCAGCCAAGGGGCTAGCGGGAATGCCCATGCTAGCACAGATACGCAGTATTTT. This translates into CASSQGASGNAHASTDTQYF.

The CDR3 coding sequence is TGTGCCAGCAGTGCCTACGATGTGGGAAACACCATATATTTT. It codes for CASSAYDVGNTIYF. The chain couples TRBV6-5 to TRBJ1-3; D call uncertain. The CDR3 is made up of 14 amino acids. Germline V gene sequence: CDR1 MNHEY, CDR2 SVGAGI. Deletions cut 5 bases from V and 4 bases from J, with 12 bases between.

This rearrangement joins TRBV5-4 to TRBJ2-3; 11 bases line up with TRBD2. The CDR3 is made up of 17 amino acids. The ends lost 0 bases at V and 1 base at J; junction bases unmatched: 4. Germline lookup yields CDR1 SGHNT and CDR2 YYREEE (reference sequence). The CDR3 nucleotides read TGTGCCAGCAGCTTGGCGTCTAGCGGGGGGCGCACAGATACGCAGTATTTT. This encodes CASSLASSGGRTDTQYF.

The chain recombines TRBV7-9 with TRBJ2-1, with 7 bases lining up with TRBD1. Germline assignment: CDR1 SEHNR and CDR2 FQNEAQ (reference sequence). Trimming cost V 3 bases and J 8 bases; bases outside gene matches: 7. CDR3 length: 14 amino acids. The chain's CDR3 is CASSLTGSIHEQFF. In DNA, the CDR3 is TGTGCCAGCAGCTTGACAGGGTCTATCCATGAGCAGTTCTTC.

This clone was counted only a few times. The junction differs from germline at one of its ends, possibly a read error. The V gene is TRBV7-7, the J gene TRBJ2-5, with TRBD2 matching 10 bases. CDR3 size: 15 residues. Germline V gene sequence: CDR1 SSHAT, CDR2 FNYEAQ (reference sequence). The CDR3 DNA follows: TGTGCTAGCAGTGTAACTAGCGGGGATCAAGAGACCCAGTACTTC. Amino acid sequence: CASSVTSGDQETQYF.

The chain couples TRBV10-3 to TRBJ1-1; D is uncertain. In germline, CDR1 is ENHRY, CDR2 SYGVKD. CDR3 length equals 15 residues. V was trimmed by 3 bases and J by 3 bases, leaving 14 bases between them. CDR3 nucleotides: TGTGCCATCAGTGACCCCCGACGGGGATACACTGAAGCTTTCTTT. It codes for CAISDPRRGYTEAFF.

The chain links TRBV11-2 to TRBJ2-1; TRBD1 matches 11 bases. Unmatched junction bases numbered 7, after V lost 2 bases and J lost 7 bases. The CDR3 has 16 residues. Germline V gives CDR1 SGHAT, CDR2 FQNNGV. CDR3 DNA sequence: TGTGCCAGCAGCTTATTTGGTGGGACAGGGGGAAATGAGCAGTTCTTC. Translated: CASSLFGGTGGNEQFF.